These T cell receptor beta chains were read from a single sample in a study of cytomegalovirus exposure and HLA in healthy donors. Generated by immunoSEQ multiplex PCR, the TCRdb table keeps only in-frame clones and is missing some. Of about 200,000 clones in the sample, roughly 90% are singletons; the top ten hold less than 0.4%. The sequenced material came from PBMCs. All receptors derive from a woman aged 25 to 39 in good health and CMV-seronegative. The CDR3 runs from the conserved cysteine through the conserved F or W. The D gene is left open where the match is weak. Size is omitted from some rows. Given values are once, few, many or a class for expanded clones.

len	d_gene	v_gene	abundance	j_gene	CDR3aa	CDR3nt
15	NA	TRBV28	NA	TRBJ1-1	CASSFRAALNTEAFF	TGTGCCAGCAGTTTTCGAGCGGCCCTAAACACTGAAGCTTTCTTT
17	NA	TRBV5-1	NA	TRBJ2-7	CASSSGVQELRDYEQYF	TGCGCCAGCAGCTCGGGGGTACAGGAGTTAAGGGACTACGAGCAGTACTTC
16	TRBD2	TRBV9	NA	TRBJ2-1	CASSRGGTSSYNEQFF	TGTGCCAGCAGCCGAGGCGGGACTAGCTCCTACAATGAGCAGTTCTTC
15	NA	TRBV7-8	NA	TRBJ2-7	CASSFPRVGSYEQYF	TGTGCCAGCAGCTTCCCCAGGGTCGGTTCCTACGAGCAGTACTTC
16	NA	TRBV11-1	once	TRBJ2-2	CASSLLRGLNTGELFF	TGTGCCAGCAGCTTACTACGGGGGTTAAACACCGGGGAGCTGTTTTTT
14	NA	TRBV19	NA	TRBJ1-4	CASSIPGRGEKLFF	TGTGCCAGTAGTATACCGGGCCGGGGTGAAAAACTGTTTTTT
14	TRBD2	TRBV6-4	NA	TRBJ2-1	CASSRSGGANEQFF	TGTGCCAGCAGTCGTAGCGGGGGGGCGAATGAGCAGTTCTTC
16	NA	TRBV19	NA	TRBJ2-6	CASSIGGFSGANVLTF	TGTGCCAGTAGTATAGGAGGGTTCTCTGGGGCCAACGTCCTGACTTTC
14	TRBD1	TRBV18	NA	TRBJ1-2	CASSPSQGAVGYTF	TGTGCCAGCTCACCGTCGCAGGGGGCTGTTGGCTACACCTTC
15	NA	TRBV10-2	NA	TRBJ2-6	CASSEIRSGANVLTF	TGCGCCAGCAGTGAGATCCGGTCTGGGGCCAACGTCCTGACTTTC
14	TRBD1	TRBV28	few	TRBJ1-2	CASSLSGQGRGYTF	TGTGCCAGCAGTTTATCCGGACAGGGAAGGGGCTACACCTTC
14	NA	TRBV6-1	NA	TRBJ1-5	CASSWTDSNQPQHF	TGTGCCAGCAGCTGGACAGATAGCAATCAGCCCCAGCATTTT
15	TRBD2	TRBV10-2	NA	TRBJ2-1	CASSGTSGRGTEQFF	TGCGCCAGCAGTGGGACTAGCGGGAGAGGTACTGAGCAGTTCTTC
16	TRBD1	TRBV27	NA	TRBJ1-1	CASSGQGQEGNTEAFF	TGTGCCAGCAGTGGTCAAGGACAGGAGGGGAACACTGAAGCTTTCTTT
13	NA	TRBV7-9	NA	TRBJ2-7	CASSLGGSEGQYF	TGTGCCAGCAGCTTAGGTGGTTCAGAGGGGCAGTACTTC
14	NA	TRBV6-5	NA	TRBJ2-2	CASSWGLGPGELFF	TGTGCCAGCAGTTGGGGGCTAGGGCCCGGGGAGCTGTTTTTT
14	NA	TRBV4-1	NA	TRBJ2-7	CASSRTDGLGEQYF	TGCGCCAGCAGCCGAACGGACGGACTGGGGGAGCAGTACTTC
15	NA	TRBV4-1	NA	TRBJ2-7	CASSLMDRGLEKQYF	TGCGCCAGCAGCCTGATGGACAGAGGGCTTGAGAAGCAGTACTTC
16	TRBD2	TRBV5-1	once	TRBJ2-3	CASSPLTSGPTDTQYF	TGCGCCAGCAGCCCCCTGACTAGCGGGCCGACAGATACGCAGTATTTT
14	TRBD2	TRBV6-1	NA	TRBJ2-7	CASSLAGQNYEQYF	TGTGCCAGCAGCTTAGCGGGACAAAACTACGAGCAGTACTTC
14	NA	TRBV27	NA	TRBJ1-1	CASSTRVGGTEAFF	TGTGCCAGCAGCACACGGGTCGGTGGAACTGAAGCTTTCTTT
14	TRBD1	TRBV7-7	NA	TRBJ2-1	CAGSLGGQYNEQFF	TGTGCTGGCAGCTTAGGGGGACAGTACAATGAGCAGTTCTTC
15	NA	TRBV9	NA	TRBJ1-4	CASSVGSTPRGKLFF	TGTGCCAGCAGCGTAGGGTCCACTCCCAGGGGAAAACTGTTTTTT
14	TRBD2	TRBV4-1	NA	TRBJ2-7	CASSPGLAAYEQYF	TGCGCCAGCAGCCCGGGACTAGCGGCCTACGAGCAGTACTTC
16	NA	TRBV25-1	NA	TRBJ1-2	CASSSNQGLEGYGYTF	TGTGCCAGCAGTAGCAATCAGGGTCTAGAAGGGTATGGCTACACCTTC
14	NA	TRBV19	few	TRBJ1-5	CASNMRGSNQPQHF	TGTGCCAGTAATATGAGGGGGAGCAATCAGCCCCAGCATTTT